The next 21 T cell receptor beta chains were all read from a single sample in a study of beta chain features in type 1 diabetes. Findings and limits, study-wide: TCRB CDR3 length was moderately but significantly reduced in all four CD4+ subsets of Type 1 diabetes patients.

Antigen specificity for these receptors is unknown. As every portion of the isolated RNA was reverse transcribed, the sequencing read expressed TCRB transcripts. This table comes from immunoSEQ multiplex PCR, and its TCRdb copy is limited to in-frame clones, with some not included. The table lists hundreds of thousands of clones, over 12% of them singletons. Source material: naive CD4+ T cells from blood. The receptors stem from a man younger than 30 with type 1 diabetes.

The rearrangement uses TRBV14 and TRBJ1-1; 8 nucleotides align to TRBD1. Trimming removed 0 bases from V and 4 bases from J; junction bases left unmatched: 7. The germline V gene has CDR1 SGHDN and CDR2 FVKESK. The CDR3 consists of 16 residues. The CDR3 coding sequence is TGTGCCAGCAGCCAAGAGCAGGGGGCGGTTATCACTGAAGCTTTCTTT. Its translation is CASSQEQGAVITEAFF.

This clone came up a few times. The V gene is TRBV5-4, the J gene TRBJ2-5; TRBD1 aligns across 9 bases. The CDR3 covers 14 residues. V trimming: 6 bases; J trimming: 5 bases; junction bases outside the gene matches: 8. CDR1 is SGHNT and CDR2 is YYREEE in the germline V gene (reference sequence). Here the CDR3 DNA reads TGTGCCAGCACCGACAGGGGGGTTGTGGAGACCCAGTACTTC. Its protein product is CASTDRGVVETQYF.

This clone was seen only a few times. V and J are TRBV20-1 and TRBJ2-5; TRBD1 matches at 7 bases. Germline loops: CDR1 DFQATT, CDR2 SNEGSKA (reference sequence). Losses at the gene ends were 5 bases for V and 7 bases for J; bases not matched to a gene: 4. The CDR3 extends over 11 amino acids. DNA for the CDR3: TGCAGTGCTGTGACAGGGTTGACCCAGTACTTC. Its translation is CSAVTGLTQYF.

The J gene is TRBJ2-5, the V gene TRBV9, with D unclear. V was cut by 0 bases and J by 3 bases, with 9 bases left in between. Germline lookup yields CDR1 SGDLS and CDR2 YYNGEE. This CDR3 region has 14 residues. DNA of the CDR3: TGTGCCAGCAGCGTAGGGCAGTTAGAAGAGACCCAGTACTTC. Translated: CASSVGQLEETQYF.

The chain is built from TRBV30 and TRBJ2-7; 12 nucleotides align to TRBD2. V was clipped by 2 bases and J by 2 bases; unmatched bases: 16. Germline lookup yields CDR1 GTSNPN and CDR2 SVGIG (reference sequence). The CDR3 extends over 19 amino acids. Written as DNA, the CDR3 is TGTGCCTGGAGTCCTAGACTAGCGGGAGATCCGGGGCGGGCCTACGAGCAGTACTTC. Its protein product is CAWSPRLAGDPGRAYEQYF.

This clone turned up a few times. The chain couples TRBV7-9 to TRBJ1-2; unclear D gene. V was trimmed by 5 bases and J by 8 bases, leaving 15 bases between them. Germline loops: CDR1 SEHNR, CDR2 FQNEAQ (reference sequence). The CDR3 runs to 13 residues. The DNA of the CDR3 is TGTGCCAGCAGCCAAGACCCTCTGGCGGGCTACACCTTC. This codes for CASSQDPLAGYTF. The full variable domain, its missing parts supplied by reference TRBV7-9 and TRBJ1-2, is DTGVSQNPRHKITKRGQNVTFRCDPISEHNRLYWYRQTLGQGPEFLTYFQNEAQLEKSRLLSDRFSAERPKGSFSTLEIQRTEQGDSAMYLCASSQDPLAGYTFGSGTRLTVV.

This clone was observed a handful of times. The gene calls are TRBV4-3 and TRBJ1-2; no clear D. Per the germline V gene, CDR1 is LGHNA and CDR2 is YSLEER. V lost 0 bases and J 1 base, leaving 6 bases between the germline ends. This CDR3 is 14 amino acids long. CDR3 protein: CASSQDMDNYGYTF. CDR3 in DNA: TGCGCCAGCAGCCAAGATATGGATAACTATGGCTACACCTTC.

This chain's CDR3 is CASSHSGLDYNEQFF. CDR3 bases: TGCGCCAGCAGCCATTCCGGACTAGACTACAATGAGCAGTTCTTC. The chain carries TRBV5-1 and TRBJ2-1, with TRBD2 identical over 7 bases. The CDR3 is made up of 15 amino acids. J was trimmed by 3 bases and V by 4 bases; bases with no gene match: 7. Germline loops: CDR1 SGHRS, CDR2 YFSETQ.

This clone has more than one count but fewer than ten. This rearrangement joins TRBV27 to TRBJ1-2; the match to TRBD1 covers 10 bases. Germline CDR1 reads MNHEY; CDR2 reads SMNVEV (reference sequence). This CDR3 contains 13 residues. The ends lost 5 bases at V and 9 bases at J; junction bases unmatched: 6. CDR3 DNA: TGTGCCAGCAGTATCGGGACAGGGGAACGCTACACCTTC. It encodes CASSIGTGERYTF.

This clone was seen a handful of times. The V gene is TRBV30, the J gene TRBJ2-2; tentatively, D is TRBD2 (6 bases). The CDR3 is 13 residues long. Germline CDR1 and CDR2: GTSNPN and SVGIG (reference sequence). V dropped 4 bases and J dropped 4 bases, with 10 bases sitting between them. CDR3 nucleotides: TGTGCCTGGATCTCGGGGGTCACCGGGGAGCTGTTTTTT. Translation gives CAWISGVTGELFF.

This clone was observed a few times. V gene TRBV2 combines with J gene TRBJ1-3; no firm D call. Looked up from germline, CDR1 is SNHLY and CDR2 is FYNNEI. The V and J ends lost 5 bases and 4 bases respectively, with 12 bases between them. This CDR3 is built from 14 residues. The CDR3 nucleotides read TGTGCCAGCAGTTCAAACCAGAGAGGAAACACCATATATTTT. Protein product: CASSSNQRGNTIYF.

This clone has only a few counts. The chain couples TRBV2 to TRBJ2-2; D gene ambiguous. This CDR3 is 14 amino acids long. Germline CDR1 reads SNHLY; CDR2 reads FYNNEI. V lost 5 bases, J lost 1 base, and 8 bases lay in between. CDR3 DNA sequence: TGTGCCAGCAGTAGGGCAGAGAACACCGGGGAGCTGTTTTTT. It specifies CASSRAENTGELFF.

This sequence joins TRBV6-6 and TRBJ2-3; no definite D call. The length of the CDR3 is 14 residues. V lost 4 bases to trimming and J lost 4 bases, with 12 bases between them. CDR1 is MNHNY, CDR2 SVGAGI, per germline (reference sequence). The chain's CDR3 is CASSFSRQADTQYF. The CDR3, as DNA: TGTGCCAGCAGTTTTTCGAGGCAGGCAGATACGCAGTATTTT.

This clone occurred a few times. This chain connects TRBV7-6 to TRBJ2-2; the match to TRBD2 covers 14 bases. V lost 10 bases and J lost 3; bases outside the gene matches: 7. This CDR3 has 16 amino acids. Per the germline V gene, CDR1 is SGHVS and CDR2 is FNYEAQ. The DNA for the CDR3 is TGTGCCACCCGACTAGCGGGAGGGCCGGACACCGGGGAGCTGTTTTTT. Protein sequence: CATRLAGGPDTGELFF.

A few counts support this clone. The rearrangement links TRBV7-9 to TRBJ2-3, with 12 bases matching TRBD2. The CDR3 consists of 15 residues. Germline V gene lookup returns CDR1 SEHNR and CDR2 FQNEAQ (reference sequence). Germline trimming cut 5 bases from V and 2 bases from J; bases unmatched to any gene: 2. In DNA, the CDR3 is TGTGCCAGCAGCCGACTAGCGGGAGACACAGATACGCAGTATTTT. Its translation is CASSRLAGDTDTQYF.

About this clone itself: A much more abundant neighbour one base away suggests this may be a read error. This chain joins TRBV11-2 and TRBJ2-3; D is ambiguous. From germline, CDR1 is SGHAT and CDR2 FQNNGV. CDR3 length: 11 amino acids. The V end was cut by 4 bases, the J end by 3 bases, with 2 bases between. The chain's CDR3 is CASSSTDTQYF. CDR3 nucleotides: TGTGCCAGCAGCTCGACAGATACGCAGTATTTT.

This clone came up a few times. V is TRBV5-1 and J is TRBJ2-5, with D possibly being TRBD2 (6 bases). CDR1 SGHRS and CDR2 YFSETQ come from the germline V gene. There are 15 residues in the CDR3. Trimming left V 1 base short and J 3 bases short, with 13 bases between. CDR3 in amino acids: CASSLLTASEETQYF. CDR3 coding DNA: TGCGCCAGCAGCTTGTTGACGGCTAGCGAAGAGACCCAGTACTTC.

The chain's CDR3 is CASRATGIGKNIQYF. CDR3 DNA sequence: TGTGCCAGCAGGGCGACAGGGATCGGCAAAAACATTCAGTACTTC. This chain connects TRBV4-2 to TRBJ2-4, with 7 positions matching TRBD1. V gave up 6 bases and J gave up 3 bases; unmatched junction bases: 8. The CDR3 consists of 15 residues. In germline, CDR1 is LGHNA, CDR2 YNFKEQ.

V gene TRBV20-1 combines with J gene TRBJ1-2; D not certain. V gave up 7 bases and J gave up 8 bases, with 14 bases separating them. Germline V lookup: CDR1 DFQATT, CDR2 SNEGSKA (reference sequence). This CDR3 has 11 amino acids. The chain's CDR3 is CSVSTTGGYTF. The CDR3 DNA reads TGCAGTGTTAGTACAACGGGGGGCTACACCTTC.

The V call is TRBV18, the J call TRBJ1-1; no definite D call. The CDR3 runs 14 residues. The V end was cut by 0 bases, the J end by 5 bases, with 10 bases between. Germline CDR1 KGHSH, CDR2 LQKENI. The CDR3 here is CASSPPGLRTEAFF. Written as DNA, the CDR3 is TGTGCCAGCTCACCACCAGGGTTGAGGACTGAAGCTTTCTTT.

This clone showed up just a few times. The rearrangement uses TRBV25-1 and TRBJ1-2; 7 bases map to TRBD1. Germline-derived CDR1 and CDR2 are MGHDK and SYGVNS. The junction had 6 bases not matched to a gene; V was cut back by 7 bases and J by 4 bases. The CDR3 consists of 13 residues. CDR3 sequence (DNA): TGTGCCAGCACCACCGGGACAGTCTATGGCTACACCTTC. Protein: CASTTGTVYGYTF.